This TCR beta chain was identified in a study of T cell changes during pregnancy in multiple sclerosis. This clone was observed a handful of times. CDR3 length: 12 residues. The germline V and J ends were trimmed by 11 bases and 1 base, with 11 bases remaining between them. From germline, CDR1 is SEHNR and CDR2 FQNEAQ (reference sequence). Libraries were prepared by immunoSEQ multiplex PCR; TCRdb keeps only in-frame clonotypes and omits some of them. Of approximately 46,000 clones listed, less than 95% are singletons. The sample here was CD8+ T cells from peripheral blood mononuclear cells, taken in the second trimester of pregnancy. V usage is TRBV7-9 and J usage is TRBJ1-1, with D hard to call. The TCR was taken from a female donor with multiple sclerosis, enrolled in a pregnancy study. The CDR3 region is CADGAGNTEAFF. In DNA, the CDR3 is TGTGCCGACGGAGCCGGGAACACTGAAGCTTTCTTT.